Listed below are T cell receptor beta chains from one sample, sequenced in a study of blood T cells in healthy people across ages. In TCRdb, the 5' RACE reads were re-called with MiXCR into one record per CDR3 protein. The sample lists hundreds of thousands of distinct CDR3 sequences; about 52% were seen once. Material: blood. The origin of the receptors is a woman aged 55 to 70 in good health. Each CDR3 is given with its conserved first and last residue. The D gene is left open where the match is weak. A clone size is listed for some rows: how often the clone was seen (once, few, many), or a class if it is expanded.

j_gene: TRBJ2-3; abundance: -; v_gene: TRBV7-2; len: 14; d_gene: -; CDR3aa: CAGSLAAGTDTQYF; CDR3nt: TGTGCCGGCAGCTTAGCTGCGGGGACAGATACGCAGTATTTT
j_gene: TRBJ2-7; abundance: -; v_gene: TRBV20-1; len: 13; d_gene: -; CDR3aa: CSASIDNSYEQYF; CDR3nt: TGCAGTGCTAGCATCGACAACTCCTACGAGCAGTACTTC
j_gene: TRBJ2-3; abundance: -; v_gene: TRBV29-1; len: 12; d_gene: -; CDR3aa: CSVVERADTQYF; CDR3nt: TGCAGCGTTGTTGAACGCGCAGATACGCAGTATTTT
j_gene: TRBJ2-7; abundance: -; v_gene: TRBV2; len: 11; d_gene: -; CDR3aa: CASSLGGWQYF; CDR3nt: TGTGCCAGCAGTCTTGGGGGTTGGCAGTACTTC
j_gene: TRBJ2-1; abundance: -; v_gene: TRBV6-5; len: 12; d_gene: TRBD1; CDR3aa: CASSMTGVEQFF; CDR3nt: TGTGCCAGCAGTATGACAGGGGTTGAGCAGTTCTTC
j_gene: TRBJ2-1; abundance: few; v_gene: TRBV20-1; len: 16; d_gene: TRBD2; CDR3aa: CSARFPRAGSNNEQFF; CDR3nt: TGCAGTGCTAGATTCCCGAGAGCGGGATCGAACAATGAGCAGTTCTTC
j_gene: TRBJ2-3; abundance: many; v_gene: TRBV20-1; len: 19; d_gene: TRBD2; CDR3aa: CSARAHLKLAAHSTDTQYF; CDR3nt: TGCAGTGCTAGAGCTCACCTAAAACTAGCGGCCCATAGCACAGATACGCAGTATTTT
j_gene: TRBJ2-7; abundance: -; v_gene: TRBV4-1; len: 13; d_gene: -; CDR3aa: CASSPKRGGEQYF; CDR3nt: TGCGCCAGCAGCCCAAAACGGGGAGGCGAGCAGTACTTC
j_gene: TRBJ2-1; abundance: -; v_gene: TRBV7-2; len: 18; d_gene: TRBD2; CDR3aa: CASSFVGGSWIEYNEQFF; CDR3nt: TGTGCCAGCAGCTTTGTTGGCGGGAGCTGGATAGAATACAATGAGCAGTTCTTC
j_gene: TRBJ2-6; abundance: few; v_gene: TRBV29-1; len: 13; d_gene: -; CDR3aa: CSVGWAGANVLTF; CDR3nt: TGCAGCGTTGGCTGGGCTGGGGCCAACGTCCTGACTTTC
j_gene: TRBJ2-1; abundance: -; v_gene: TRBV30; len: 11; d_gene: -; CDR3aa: CAWIGHNEQFF; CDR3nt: TGTGCCTGGATCGGGCACAATGAGCAGTTCTTC
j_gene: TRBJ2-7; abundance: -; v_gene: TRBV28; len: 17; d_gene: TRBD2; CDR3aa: CASSPSGTSGVPYEQYF; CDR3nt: TGTGCCAGCAGCCCCAGCGGGACTAGCGGGGTCCCCTACGAGCAGTACTTC
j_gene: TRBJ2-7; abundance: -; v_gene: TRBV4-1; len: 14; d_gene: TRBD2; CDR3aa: CASGQTSGSDEQYF; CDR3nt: TGCGCCAGCGGCCAGACTAGCGGGAGTGACGAGCAGTACTTC
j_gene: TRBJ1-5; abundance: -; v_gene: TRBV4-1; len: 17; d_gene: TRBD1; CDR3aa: CASSQDPGTDSNQPQHF; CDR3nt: TGCGCCAGCAGCCAAGATCCGGGGACAGATAGCAATCAGCCCCAGCATTTT
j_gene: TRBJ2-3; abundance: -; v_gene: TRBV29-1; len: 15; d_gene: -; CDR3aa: CSVPGPPGITDTQYF; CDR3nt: TGCAGCGTCCCGGGACCCCCTGGGATCACAGATACGCAGTATTTT